This TCR beta chain was observed in a study of monozygotic twins with inflammatory bowel disease. UMIs bearing a 6-nucleotide sample barcode were added through template switching. Each of TCRalpha and TCRbeta cDNA went through two nested PCRs, lasting around 15 and 10 cycles. No DNA is given; TCRdb re-called the 5' RACE reads and lists each CDR3 protein once. Here the sample table reports a few hundred thousand distinct CDR3 sequences. General study points: By inverse Simpson index, TCRbeta diversity was lower in IBD patients than in healthy co-twins. The data gave no support to a single strong IBD-associated signal or clonotype.

On this clonotype itself: Its antigen is unidentified.

The receptor was isolated from a human donor with ulcerative colitis or Crohn's disease, or a healthy co-twin of an affected twin (not recorded which). Sample: blood.

CDR3 in amino acids: CASSLNGNTDTQYF. The genes are TRBV12-3 or TRBV12-4 and TRBJ2-3. There are 14 residues in the CDR3.